What follows is one T cell receptor (beta chain) and its context. Its antigen is currently unknown. The V gene end was trimmed by 4 bases and the J gene end by 4 bases; junction bases not matched to a gene: 4. The CDR3 sequence is 12 residues long. The germline CDR1 and CDR2 sequences are SQVTM and ANQGSEA. A single record per CDR3 protein comes from TCRdb applying MiXCR to the RT-PCR reads. The sample has about 780,000 distinct CDR3 sequences, 15% to 20% seen once. This sample is part of a study of response to subunit inactivated influenza vaccine. Study-level results: Only a handful of new T cells, the authors suggested, are recruited with each seasonal influenza vaccination.

The clonotype comes from a man aged 45-65 years who received an inactivated influenza vaccine. The chain links TRBV29-1 to TRBJ2-7; 7 nucleotides align to TRBD2. Here the sequenced sample was PBMCs from blood, taken around 5 days after vaccination. As DNA, the CDR3 is TGCAGCGTTGCGACTAGCTGGTACGAGCAGTACTTC. It is translated as CSVATSWYEQYF.